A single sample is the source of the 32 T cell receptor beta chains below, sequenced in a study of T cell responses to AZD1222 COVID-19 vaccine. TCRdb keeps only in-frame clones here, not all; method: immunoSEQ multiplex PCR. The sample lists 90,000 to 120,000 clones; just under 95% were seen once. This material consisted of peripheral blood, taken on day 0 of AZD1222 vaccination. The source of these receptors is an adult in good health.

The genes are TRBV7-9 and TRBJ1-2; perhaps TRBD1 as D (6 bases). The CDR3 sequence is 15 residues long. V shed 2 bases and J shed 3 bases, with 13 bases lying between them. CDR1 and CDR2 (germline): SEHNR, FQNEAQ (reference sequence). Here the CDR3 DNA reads TGTGCCAGCAGCTTATACAGGGCGGGAGACTATGGCTACACCTTC. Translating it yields CASSLYRAGDYGYTF.

The chain's CDR3 is CASSPPILLQAGTGQQAFF. The CDR3, as DNA: TGTGCCAGCTCACCTCCGATACTCCTTCAGGCAGGGACAGGTCAACAAGCTTTCTTT. V and J are TRBV18 and TRBJ1-1, with TRBD1 identical over 8 bases. Per the germline V gene, CDR1 is KGHSH and CDR2 is LQKENI. The CDR3 contains 19 residues. The V segment lost 3 bases and the J segment 9 bases; nucleotides outside the gene matches: 24.

The CDR3 nucleotides are TGTGCCGCCAATCCTACTGGCAGCAATAGCAATCAGCCCCAGCATTTT. Amino acids: CAANPTGSNSNQPQHF. The rearrangement links TRBV19 to TRBJ1-5; D is uncertain. The germline V and J ends were trimmed by 11 bases and 0 bases, with 20 bases remaining between them. Germline V CDR1 and CDR2: LNHDA, SQIVND (reference sequence). The CDR3 sequence is 16 residues long.

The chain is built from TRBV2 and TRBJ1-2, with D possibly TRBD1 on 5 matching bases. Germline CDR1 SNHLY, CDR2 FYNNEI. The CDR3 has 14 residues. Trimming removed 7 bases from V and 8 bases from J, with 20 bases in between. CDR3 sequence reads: CASTELRRGNGYTF. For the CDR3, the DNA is TGTGCCAGCACCGAGCTGAGAAGGGGAAACGGCTACACCTTC.

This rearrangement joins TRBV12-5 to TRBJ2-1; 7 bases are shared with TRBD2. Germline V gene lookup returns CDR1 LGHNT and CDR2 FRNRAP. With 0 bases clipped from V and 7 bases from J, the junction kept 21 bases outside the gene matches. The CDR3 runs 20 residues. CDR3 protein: CASGLVRRGLVVALSNEQFF. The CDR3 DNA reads TGTGCTAGTGGTTTGGTACGGCGGGGGTTAGTAGTCGCTTTATCGAATGAGCAGTTCTTC.

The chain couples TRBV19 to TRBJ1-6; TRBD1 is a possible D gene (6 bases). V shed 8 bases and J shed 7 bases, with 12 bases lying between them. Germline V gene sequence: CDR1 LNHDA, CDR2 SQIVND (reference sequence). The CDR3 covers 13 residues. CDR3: CASRTALNSPLHF. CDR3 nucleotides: TGTGCCAGTCGGACAGCTCTAAATTCACCCCTCCACTTT. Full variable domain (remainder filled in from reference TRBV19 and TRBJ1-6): DGGITQSPKYLFRKEGQNVTLSCEQNLNHDAMYWYRQDPGQGLRLIYYSQIVNDFQKGDIAEGYSVSREKKESFPLTVTSAQKNPTAFYLCASRTALNSPLHFGNGTRLTVT.

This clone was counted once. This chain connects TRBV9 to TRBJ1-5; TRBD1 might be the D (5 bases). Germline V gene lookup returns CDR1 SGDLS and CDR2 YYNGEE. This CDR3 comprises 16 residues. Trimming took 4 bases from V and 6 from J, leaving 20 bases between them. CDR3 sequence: CASSPTEGEWGQPQHF. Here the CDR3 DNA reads TGTGCCAGCAGCCCAACGGAAGGGGAATGGGGTCAGCCCCAGCATTTT.

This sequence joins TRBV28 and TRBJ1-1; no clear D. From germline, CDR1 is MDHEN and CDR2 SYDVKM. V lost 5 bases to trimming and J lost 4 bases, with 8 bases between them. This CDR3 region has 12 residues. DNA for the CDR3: TGTGCCAGCAGTACCTTACCCACTGAAGCTTTCTTT. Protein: CASSTLPTEAFF.

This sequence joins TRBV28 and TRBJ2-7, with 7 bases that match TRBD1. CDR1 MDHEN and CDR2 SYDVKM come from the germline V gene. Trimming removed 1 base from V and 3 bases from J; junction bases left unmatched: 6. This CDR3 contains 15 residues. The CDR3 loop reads CASSLSSTGYYEQYF. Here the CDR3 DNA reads TGTGCCAGCAGTTTATCGTCGACAGGGTACTACGAGCAGTACTTC. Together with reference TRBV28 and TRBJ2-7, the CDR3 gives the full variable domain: DVKVTQSSRYLVKRTGEKVFLECVQDMDHENMFWYRQDPGLGLRLIYFSYDVKMKEKGDIPEGYSVSREKKERFSLILESASTNQTSMYLCASSLSSTGYYEQYFGPGTRLTVT.

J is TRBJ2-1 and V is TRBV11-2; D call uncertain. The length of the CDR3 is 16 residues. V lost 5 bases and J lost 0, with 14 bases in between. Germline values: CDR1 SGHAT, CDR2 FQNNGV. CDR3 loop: CASSPLKLTSYNEQFF. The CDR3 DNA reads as TGTGCCAGCAGCCCACTAAAACTGACCTCCTACAATGAGCAGTTCTTC.

The CDR3 protein is CATSRGSDTQYF. The CDR3 bases are TGTGCCACCAGCAGAGGGTCGGATACGCAGTATTTT. The chain uses TRBV15 and TRBJ2-3; D is uncertain. CDR3 length: 12 residues. Trimming cost V 1 base and J 6 bases, with 5 bases left between them. The germline V gene encodes CDR1 LNHNV and CDR2 YYDKDF (reference sequence).

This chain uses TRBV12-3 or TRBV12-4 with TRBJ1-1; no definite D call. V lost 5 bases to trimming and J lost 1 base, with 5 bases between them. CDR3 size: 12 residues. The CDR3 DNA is TGTGCCAGCAGTGAGGGGAACACTGAAGCTTTCTTT. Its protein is CASSEGNTEAFF.

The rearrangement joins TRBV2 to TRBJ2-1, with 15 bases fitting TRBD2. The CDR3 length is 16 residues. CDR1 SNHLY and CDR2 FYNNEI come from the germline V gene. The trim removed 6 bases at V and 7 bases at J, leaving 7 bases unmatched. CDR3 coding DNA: TGTGCCAGCAGGATTGGACTAGCGGGGGGGCTAAATGAGCAGTTCTTC. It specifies CASRIGLAGGLNEQFF.

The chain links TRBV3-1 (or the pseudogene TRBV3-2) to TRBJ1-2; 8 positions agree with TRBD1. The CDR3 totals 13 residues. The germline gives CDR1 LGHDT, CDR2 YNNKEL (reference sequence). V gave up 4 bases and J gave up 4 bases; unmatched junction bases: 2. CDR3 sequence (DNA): TGTGCCAGCAGCCCTACAGGGGGCTATGGCTACACCTTC. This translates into CASSPTGGYGYTF.

The CDR3 DNA is TGTGCCAGTAGTATACTTGGGAATCAGCCCCAGCATTTT. It encodes CASSILGNQPQHF. The chain carries TRBV19 and TRBJ1-5; no firm D call. The germline CDR1 and CDR2 sequences are LNHDA and SQIVND (reference sequence). Trimming left V 2 bases short and J 4 bases short, with 6 bases between. This CDR3 has 13 residues.

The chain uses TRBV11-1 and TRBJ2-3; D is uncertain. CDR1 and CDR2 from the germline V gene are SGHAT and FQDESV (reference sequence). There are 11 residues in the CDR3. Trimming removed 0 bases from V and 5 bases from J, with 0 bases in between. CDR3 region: CASSLADTQYF. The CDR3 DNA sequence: TGTGCCAGCAGCTTAGCAGATACGCAGTATTTT.

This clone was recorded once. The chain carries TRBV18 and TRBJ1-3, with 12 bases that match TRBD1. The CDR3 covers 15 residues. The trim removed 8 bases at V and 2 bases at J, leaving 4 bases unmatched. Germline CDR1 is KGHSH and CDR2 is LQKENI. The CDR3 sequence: CASRGTGGPGNTIYF. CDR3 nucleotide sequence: TGTGCCAGCCGTGGGACAGGGGGCCCTGGAAACACCATATATTTT.

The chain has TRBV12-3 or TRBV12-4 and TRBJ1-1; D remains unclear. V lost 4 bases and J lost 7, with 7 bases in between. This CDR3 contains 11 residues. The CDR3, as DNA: TGTGCCAGCAGTTCCGGTCGTGAAGCTTTCTTT. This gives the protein CASSSGREAFF.

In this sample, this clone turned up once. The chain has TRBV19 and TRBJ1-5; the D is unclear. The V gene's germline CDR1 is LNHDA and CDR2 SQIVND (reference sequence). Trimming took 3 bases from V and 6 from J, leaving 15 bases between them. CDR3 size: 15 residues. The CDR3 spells CASSIFFSTSQPQHF. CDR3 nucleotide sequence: TGTGCCAGTAGTATTTTTTTCTCGACGTCTCAGCCCCAGCATTTT.

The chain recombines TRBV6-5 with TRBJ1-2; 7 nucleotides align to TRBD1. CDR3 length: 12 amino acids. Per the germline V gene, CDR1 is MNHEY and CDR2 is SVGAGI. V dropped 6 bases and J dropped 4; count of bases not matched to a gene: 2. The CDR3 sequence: CASRGQVYGYTF. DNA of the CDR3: TGTGCCAGCAGAGGACAGGTCTATGGCTACACCTTC.

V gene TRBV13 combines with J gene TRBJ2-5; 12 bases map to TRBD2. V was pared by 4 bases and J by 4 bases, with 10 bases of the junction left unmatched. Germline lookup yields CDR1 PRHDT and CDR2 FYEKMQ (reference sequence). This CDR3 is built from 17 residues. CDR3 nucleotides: TGTGCCAGCAGCTATCCTGCGACTAGCGGGGGACTAGAGACCCAGTACTTC. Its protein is CASSYPATSGGLETQYF.

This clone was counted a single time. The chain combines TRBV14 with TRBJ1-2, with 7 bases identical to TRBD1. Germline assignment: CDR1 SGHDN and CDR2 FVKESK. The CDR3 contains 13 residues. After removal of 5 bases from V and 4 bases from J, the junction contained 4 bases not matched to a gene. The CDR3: CASSSGQFYGYTF. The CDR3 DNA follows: TGTGCCAGCAGCTCGGGACAGTTCTATGGCTACACCTTC.

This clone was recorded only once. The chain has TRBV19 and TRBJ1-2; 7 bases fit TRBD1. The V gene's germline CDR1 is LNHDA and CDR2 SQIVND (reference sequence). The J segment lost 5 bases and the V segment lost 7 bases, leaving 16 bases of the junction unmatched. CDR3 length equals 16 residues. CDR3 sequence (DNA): TGTGCCAGTACCCCGTCCCCCAACAGGGGCGGTTATGGCTACACCTTC. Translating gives CASTPSPNRGGYGYTF.

CDR3 sequence reads: CASSQSGGSYQTQYF. As DNA, the CDR3 is TGTGCCAGCAGCCAATCGGGCGGTAGCTATCAGACCCAGTACTTC. This rearrangement joins TRBV16 to TRBJ2-5; D unclear. This CDR3 is 15 amino acids long. Germline lookup yields CDR1 KGHSY and CDR2 FQNENV. V shed 0 bases and J shed 6 bases, with 14 bases lying between them.

CDR3 sequence (DNA): TGTGCCAGCTCATCGACAGGGGCCTACACTGAAGCTTTCTTT. Amino acids: CASSSTGAYTEAFF. The chain combines TRBV18 with TRBJ1-1; 8 nucleotides align to TRBD1. Trimming took 5 bases from V and 3 from J; bases not matched to a gene: 5. Germline V gene data show CDR1 as KGHSH and CDR2 as LQKENI. The CDR3 runs 14 residues.

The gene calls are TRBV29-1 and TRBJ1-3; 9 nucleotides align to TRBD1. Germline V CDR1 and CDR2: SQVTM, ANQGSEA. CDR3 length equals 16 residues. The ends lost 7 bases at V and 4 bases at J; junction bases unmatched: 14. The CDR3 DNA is TGCAGCGCCAAAGCCATACAGGGGGCACAAGGAAACACCATATATTTT. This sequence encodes CSAKAIQGAQGNTIYF.

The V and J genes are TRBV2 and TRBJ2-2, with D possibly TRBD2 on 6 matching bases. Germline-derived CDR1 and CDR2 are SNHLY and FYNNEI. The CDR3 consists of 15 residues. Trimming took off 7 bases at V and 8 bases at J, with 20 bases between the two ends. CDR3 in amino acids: CASTTPLGGTGELFF. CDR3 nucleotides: TGTGCCAGCACCACCCCTCTGGGCGGGACGGGGGAGCTGTTTTTT.

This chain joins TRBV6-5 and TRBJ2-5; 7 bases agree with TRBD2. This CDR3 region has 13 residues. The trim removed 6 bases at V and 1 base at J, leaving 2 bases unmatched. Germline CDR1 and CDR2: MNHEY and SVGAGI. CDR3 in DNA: TGTGCCAGCAGCCTAGCGGTCCAAGAGACCCAGTACTTC. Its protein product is CASSLAVQETQYF.

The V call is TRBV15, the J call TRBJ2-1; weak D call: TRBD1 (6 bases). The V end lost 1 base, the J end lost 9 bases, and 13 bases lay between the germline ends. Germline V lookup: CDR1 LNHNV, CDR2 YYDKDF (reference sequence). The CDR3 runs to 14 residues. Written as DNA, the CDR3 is TGTGCCACCAGCAGAGCCCTCGACAGGAGTGAGCAGTTCTTC. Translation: CATSRALDRSEQFF.

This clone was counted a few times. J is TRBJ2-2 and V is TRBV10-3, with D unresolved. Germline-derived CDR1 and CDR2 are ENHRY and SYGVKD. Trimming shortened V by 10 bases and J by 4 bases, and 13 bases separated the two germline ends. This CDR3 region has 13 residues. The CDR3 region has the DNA TGTGCCACTTCTCCTGTGGGCACCGGGGAGCTGTTTTTT. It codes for CATSPVGTGELFF.

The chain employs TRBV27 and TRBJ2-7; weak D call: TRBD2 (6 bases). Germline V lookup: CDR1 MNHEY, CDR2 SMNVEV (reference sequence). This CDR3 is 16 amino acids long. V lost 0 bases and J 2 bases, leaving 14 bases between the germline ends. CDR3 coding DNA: TGTGCCAGCAGTTTATCATCGGGGCGGGGAGCCTACGAGCAGTACTTC. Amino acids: CASSLSSGRGAYEQYF.

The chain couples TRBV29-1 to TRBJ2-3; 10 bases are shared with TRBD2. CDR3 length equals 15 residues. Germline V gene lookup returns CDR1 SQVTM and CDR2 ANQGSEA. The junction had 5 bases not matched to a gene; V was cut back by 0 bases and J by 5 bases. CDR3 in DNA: TGCAGCGTTGAAGAGGCTAGCGGGAGTAGAGATACGCAGTATTTT. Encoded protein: CSVEEASGSRDTQYF.